Following are 30 T cell receptor beta chains from one sample sequenced in a study of T-cell reconstitution after alpha-beta-depleted transplantation in children. Preparation of the TCRbeta library was carried out with unique molecular identifiers. Via MiXCR, TCRdb re-called the PCR reads, giving one row per CDR3 protein. This table holds hundreds of thousands of distinct CDR3 sequences, 15% to 20% found once. The source material was PBMCs, mostly from graft donor cells, sampled 360 days after TCRalphabeta/CD19-depleted stem cell transplant. Receptors were obtained from a boy in the first two years of life who had a stem cell transplant for Wiskott-Aldrich syndrome, so the T cells may come from the graft donor.

This clonotype has at least ten counts. The CDR3 DNA reads as TGCGCCAGTAACTCCGGCTTCCATGGGGCTAGCACAGATACGCAGTATTTT. It specifies CASNSGFHGASTDTQYF. The rearrangement links TRBV5-1 to TRBJ2-3, with a weak D call TRBD1 (5 bases). There are 17 residues in the CDR3. Germline values: CDR1 SGHRS, CDR2 YFSETQ. Deletions cut 8 bases from V and 0 bases from J, with 22 bases between.

The genes are TRBV7-2 and TRBJ2-7, with D possibly TRBD1 on 5 matching bases. Per germline, CDR1 SGHTA and CDR2 FQGNSA. V gave up 0 bases and J gave up 4 bases, with 7 bases separating them. This CDR3 is built from 13 residues. The CDR3 sequence is CASSLAQEYEQYF. CDR3 sequence (DNA): TGTGCCAGCAGCTTAGCACAGGAATACGAGCAGTACTTC.

V and J are TRBV4-1 and TRBJ2-3; D gene unclear. Germline V gives CDR1 MGHRA, CDR2 YSYEKL. Deletions cut 2 bases from V and 4 bases from J, with 4 bases between. This CDR3 spans 12 amino acids. DNA for the CDR3: TGCGCCAGCAGCCAAAAATCAGATACGCAGTATTTT. This gives the protein CASSQKSDTQYF.

V gene TRBV27 combines with J gene TRBJ2-2; the match to TRBD1 covers 8 bases. CDR3 size: 17 residues. The germline CDR1 and CDR2 sequences are MNHEY and SMNVEV (reference sequence). V shed 7 bases and J 3 bases; nucleotides not matched to a gene: 13. CDR3 in DNA: TGTGCCAGCACCCCGTCGACAGGGGAAGTTCACACCGGGGAGCTGTTTTTT. Translation: CASTPSTGEVHTGELFF.

The chain employs TRBV24-1 and TRBJ2-5, with TRBD1 matching over 9 bases. V was clipped by 4 bases and J by 4 bases; unmatched bases: 9. This CDR3 contains 16 residues. Germline V gene data show CDR1 as KGHDR and CDR2 as SFDVKD. In DNA, the CDR3 is TGTGCCACCAGTGACCCAGGGACAGGGTCGGGAGAGACCCAGTACTTC. This codes for CATSDPGTGSGETQYF.

The J gene is TRBJ1-1, the V gene TRBV4-3; tentative D call: TRBD1 (5 bases). Germline CDR1 reads LGHNA; CDR2 reads YSLEER. V was clipped by 3 bases and J by 1 base, with 15 bases between them. The CDR3 covers 16 residues. Here the CDR3 reads CASSQKRWTPNTEAFF. The CDR3 nucleotides are TGCGCCAGCAGCCAGAAAAGATGGACACCGAACACTGAAGCTTTCTTT.

This chain uses TRBV12-3 or TRBV12-4 with TRBJ2-6; 12 nucleotides match TRBD1. This CDR3 has 20 residues. V was pared by 6 bases and J by 1 base, with 13 bases of the junction left unmatched. The CDR3 DNA follows: TGTGCCAGCAGATCCCCGGGACAGGGGGCCGGAAAGTCTGGGGCCAACGTCCTGACTTTC. Translation: CASRSPGQGAGKSGANVLTF.

Only a few counts were recorded for this clonotype. Sequence at one end of the junction differs from germline and may be a read error. The chain couples TRBV28 to TRBJ2-7, with 10 bases identical to TRBD1. In germline, CDR1 is MDHEN, CDR2 SYDVKM. This CDR3 is 15 amino acids long. The CDR3 sequence is CASSLSGTGVIELYF. In DNA, the CDR3 is TGTGCCAGCAGTTTGAGCGGGACAGGGGTTATTGAGCTGTACTTC.

The chain uses TRBV5-5 and TRBJ1-3; no clear D. This CDR3 is 16 amino acids long. V gave up 1 base and J gave up 0 bases, with 11 bases separating them. From germline, CDR1 is SGHKS and CDR2 YYEKEE (reference sequence). The CDR3 region is CASSLYWRTSGNTIYF. The CDR3 coding sequence is TGTGCCAGCAGCTTGTATTGGCGAACCTCTGGAAACACCATATATTTT. Using reference TRBV5-5 and TRBJ1-3 for the parts outside the CDR3, the full variable domain is DAGVTQSPTHLIKTRGQQVTLRCSPISGHKSVSWYQQVLGQGPQFIFQYYEKEERGRGNFPDRFSARQFPNYSSELNVNALLLGDSALYLCASSLYWRTSGNTIYFGEGSWLTVV.

This sequence joins TRBV10-2 and TRBJ2-2; TRBD2 matches 9 bases. The length of the CDR3 is 15 residues. CDR1 and CDR2 from the germline V gene are WSHSY and SAAADI. The junction had 6 bases not matched to a gene; V was cut back by 5 bases and J by 5 bases. The CDR3 loop is CASSRGGRETGELFF. The CDR3 bases are TGCGCCAGCAGTCGGGGCGGGAGGGAGACCGGGGAGCTGTTTTTT.

This clonotype was observed a few times. The chain is built from TRBV9 and TRBJ2-1; TRBD1 matches at 7 bases. The trim removed 0 bases at V and 6 bases at J, leaving 6 bases unmatched. Germline lookup yields CDR1 SGDLS and CDR2 YYNGEE. CDR3 length: 15 amino acids. The CDR3 coding sequence is TGTGCCAGCAGCGTAGCGGGACAGATTCTCAATGAGCAGTTCTTC. This gives the protein CASSVAGQILNEQFF.

In this sample, this clonotype turned up many times. This sequence joins TRBV7-9 and TRBJ1-2; weak D call: TRBD1 (6 bases). Germline-derived CDR1 and CDR2 are SEHNR and FQNEAQ (reference sequence). The CDR3 is made up of 13 amino acids. V was clipped by 3 bases and J by 4 bases, with 9 bases between them. CDR3 sequence (DNA): TGTGCCAGCAGCTTCGGACAGCCCTATGGCTACACCTTC. This gives the protein CASSFGQPYGYTF.

This clonotype has more than one count but fewer than ten. This chain uses TRBV11-2 with TRBJ2-3; 15 positions agree with TRBD2. Germline values: CDR1 SGHAT, CDR2 FQNNGV. V lost 4 bases and J lost 2; bases outside the gene matches: 13. The CDR3 loop spans 20 amino acids. The CDR3 region is CASSSRPGLAGGRLTDTQYF. The CDR3 bases are TGTGCCAGCAGCTCACGACCGGGACTAGCGGGAGGTAGACTCACAGATACGCAGTATTTT.

The V call is TRBV28, the J call TRBJ2-7, with unresolved D. The CDR3 loop spans 14 amino acids. Germline CDR1 is MDHEN and CDR2 is SYDVKM. Between the trimmed V and J ends, which lost 2 bases and 5 bases, there was a span of 13 bases. This chain's CDR3 is CASSLVPTVHEQYF. CDR3 DNA: TGTGCCAGCAGTTTAGTACCGACGGTCCACGAGCAGTACTTC.

This clonotype has just a few counts. The chain couples TRBV5-1 to TRBJ2-3; 10 positions agree with TRBD1. The V and J ends lost 7 bases and 1 base, in that order; junction bases with no gene match: 0. CDR1 is SGHRS, CDR2 YFSETQ, per germline. This CDR3 is 13 amino acids long. The CDR3 DNA reads as TGCGCCAGCGGGACAGGGGGCACAGATACGCAGTATTTT. Amino acid sequence: CASGTGGTDTQYF.

Comments on this clonotype: Lacking the conserved final phenylalanine or tryptophan, this CDR3 likely reflects a read error. V gene TRBV4-2 combines with J gene TRBJ2-5, with 15 bases lining up with TRBD2. The CDR3 spans 16 residues. V lost 0 bases and J lost 5; bases outside the gene matches: 1. CDR1 is LGHNA and CDR2 is YNFKEQ in the germline V gene. CDR3 in amino acids: CASSQDGTSGRETQYL. CDR3 sequence (DNA): TGTGCCAGCAGCCAAGATGGGACTAGCGGGAGGGAGACCCAGTACCTC.

There are a few counts of this clonotype. V and J are TRBV12-3 or TRBV12-4 and TRBJ2-1; TRBD2 agrees at 7 bases. The CDR3 runs 14 residues. V lost 6 bases to trimming and J lost 5 bases; unmatched junction nucleotides: 7. The CDR3 DNA reads as TGTGCCAGCAGCCCTACTAGCGACCACAATGAGCAGTTCTTC. Its translation: CASSPTSDHNEQFF.

The chain links TRBV11-1 to TRBJ2-7; tentatively, D is TRBD2 (5 bases). Germline CDR1 is SGHAT and CDR2 is FQDESV (reference sequence). Trimming took off 5 bases at V and 3 bases at J, with 29 bases between the two ends. This CDR3 has 19 residues. The CDR3 nucleotides are TGTGCCAGCAGCCCGCCCCGACCCCCAGCTACGGTAGACTACTACGAGCAGTACTTC. It codes for CASSPPRPPATVDYYEQYF.

The J gene is TRBJ2-5, the V gene TRBV10-3; 13 bases align to TRBD2. The ends lost 5 bases at V and 9 bases at J; junction bases unmatched: 12. CDR3 length equals 16 residues. CDR1 and CDR2 (germline): ENHRY, SYGVKD. The CDR3 reads CAISSGTSGVVRAQYF. The DNA of the CDR3 is TGTGCCATCAGTTCGGGGACTAGCGGGGTCGTTAGGGCCCAGTACTTC.

The rearrangement uses TRBV10-3 and TRBJ2-1; D gene unclear. Germline V gene sequence: CDR1 ENHRY, CDR2 SYGVKD. The CDR3 runs 11 residues. V was shortened by 0 bases and J by 15 bases, with 9 bases between the two germline ends. This chain's CDR3 is CAISESYHRFF. The CDR3 DNA reads TGTGCCATCAGTGAGTCGTACCACAGGTTCTTC.

This clonotype showed up just a few times. This rearrangement joins TRBV5-4 to TRBJ2-3; D is unclear. The CDR3 totals 15 residues. Germline values: CDR1 SGHNT, CDR2 YYREEE (reference sequence). V was trimmed by 0 bases and J by 2 bases, leaving 10 bases between them. This CDR3 reads CASSLAPANTDTQYF. The CDR3 bases are TGTGCCAGCAGCTTGGCTCCCGCCAACACAGATACGCAGTATTTT.

The sample holds a few counts of this clonotype. The chain uses TRBV3-1 and TRBJ2-3, with no clear D. The CDR3 runs 19 residues. V was cut by 1 base and J by 5 bases, with 25 bases left in between. The germline V gene has CDR1 LGHDT and CDR2 YNNKEL (reference sequence). CDR3 sequence: CASSQVFRPIGPGGDTQYF. For the CDR3, the DNA is TGTGCCAGCAGCCAAGTTTTTCGTCCAATTGGACCCGGCGGAGATACGCAGTATTTT.

V and J are TRBV6-1 and TRBJ2-5; 13 bases line up with TRBD2. The length of the CDR3 is 16 residues. The V gene's germline CDR1 is MNHNS and CDR2 SASEGT. V gave up 4 bases and J gave up 5 bases; unmatched junction bases: 7. The CDR3 region is CASSARTSGSFETQYF. The CDR3 DNA reads as TGTGCCAGCAGTGCACGGACTAGCGGGAGTTTCGAGACCCAGTACTTC.

The chain joins TRBV2 to TRBJ2-4, with D unresolved. V dropped 4 bases and J dropped 9 bases, with 13 bases sitting between them. CDR1 is SNHLY, CDR2 FYNNEI, per germline. The CDR3 has 13 residues. CDR3 nucleotide sequence: TGTGCCAGCAGTGGGACCCTAGGTCGCATTCAGTACTTC. This translates into CASSGTLGRIQYF.

The V gene is TRBV20-1, the J gene TRBJ2-1; TRBD2 agrees at 7 bases. The CDR3 runs 13 residues. Germline V lookup: CDR1 DFQATT, CDR2 SNEGSKA (reference sequence). V was clipped by 6 bases and J by 5 bases; unmatched bases: 7. The CDR3 nucleotides are TGCAGTGCCGAGCTAGCGGTAAACAATGAGCAGTTCTTC. Translation gives CSAELAVNNEQFF.

This chain uses TRBV5-4 with TRBJ2-1, with unresolved D. V shed 9 bases and J shed 5 bases, with 18 bases lying between them. Per germline, CDR1 SGHNT and CDR2 YYREEE (reference sequence). This CDR3 has 14 residues. Written as DNA, the CDR3 is TGTGCCATGGGCTCTGGGGTCCACGACAATGAGCAGTTCTTC. Residues: CAMGSGVHDNEQFF. Full variable domain (remainder filled in from reference TRBV5-4 and TRBJ2-1): ETGVTQSPTHLIKTRGQQVTLRCSSQSGHNTVSWYQQALGQGPQFIFQYYREEENGRGNFPPRFSGLQFPNYSSELNVNALELDDSALYLCAMGSGVHDNEQFFGPGTRLTVL.

This clonotype was observed many times. The chain combines TRBV11-3 with TRBJ2-2; possibly TRBD1 for D (6 bases). This CDR3 comprises 16 residues. The germline gives CDR1 SGHNT, CDR2 YENEEA. V was shortened by 5 bases and J by 1 base, with 14 bases between the two germline ends. CDR3 region: CASSPTGQVNTGELFF. The CDR3 coding sequence is TGTGCCAGCAGCCCGACGGGACAAGTGAACACCGGGGAGCTGTTTTTT.

This clonotype was seen a handful of times. The V and J genes are TRBV5-1 and TRBJ2-7; no clear D. This CDR3 spans 13 amino acids. V shed 6 bases and J shed 4 bases, with 14 bases lying between them. The germline V gene has CDR1 SGHRS and CDR2 YFSETQ. In DNA, the CDR3 is TGCGCCAGCAAAGGTGGAGTTCCATACGAGCAGTACTTC. Translation: CASKGGVPYEQYF.

The chain combines TRBV15 with TRBJ2-3; tentatively, D is TRBD2 (5 bases). The ends were cut back, 6 bases at V and 5 bases at J, with 15 bases in the middle. CDR1 and CDR2 from the germline V gene are LNHNV and YYDKDF (reference sequence). The CDR3 length is 14 residues. CDR3 DNA sequence: TGTGCCACCAGGTTGGGAGTACAACAAGATACGCAGTATTTT. Its protein is CATRLGVQQDTQYF. Using reference TRBV15 and TRBJ2-3 for the parts outside the CDR3, the full variable domain is DAMVIQNPRYQVTQFGKPVTLSCSQTLNHNVMYWYQQKSSQAPKLLFHYYDKDFNNEADTPDNFQSRRPNTSFCFLDIRSPGLGDTAMYLCATRLGVQQDTQYFGPGTRLTVL.

This clonotype occurred many times. This chain joins TRBV27 and TRBJ2-1; a possible D gene is TRBD1 (6 bases). Between the trimmed V and J ends, which lost 7 bases and 5 bases, there was a span of 30 bases. The CDR3 extends over 19 amino acids. From germline, CDR1 is MNHEY and CDR2 SMNVEV (reference sequence). CDR3 bases: TGTGCCAGCATCAACCCTACCTTCGAGGGGGATATGGCGGACAATGAGCAGTTCTTC. Protein product: CASINPTFEGDMADNEQFF.